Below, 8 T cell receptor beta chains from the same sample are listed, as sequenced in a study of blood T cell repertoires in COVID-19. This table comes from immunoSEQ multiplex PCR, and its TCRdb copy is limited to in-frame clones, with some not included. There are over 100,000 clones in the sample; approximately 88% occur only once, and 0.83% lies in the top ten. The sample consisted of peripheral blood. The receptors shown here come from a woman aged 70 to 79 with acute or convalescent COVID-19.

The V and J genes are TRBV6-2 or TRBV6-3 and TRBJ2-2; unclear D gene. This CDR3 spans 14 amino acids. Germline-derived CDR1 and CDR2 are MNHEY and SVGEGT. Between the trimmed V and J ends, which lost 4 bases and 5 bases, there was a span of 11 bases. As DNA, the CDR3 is TGTGCCAGCAGTTTTTCGACTGGAACCGGGGAGCTGTTTTTT. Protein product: CASSFSTGTGELFF.

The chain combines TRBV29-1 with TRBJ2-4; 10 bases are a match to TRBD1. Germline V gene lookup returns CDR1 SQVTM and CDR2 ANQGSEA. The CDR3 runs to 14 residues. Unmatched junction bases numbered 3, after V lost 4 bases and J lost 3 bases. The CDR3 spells CSVGDRGNKNIQYF. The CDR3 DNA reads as TGCAGCGTTGGGGACAGGGGCAACAAAAACATTCAGTACTTC.

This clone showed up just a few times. CDR3 DNA: TGTGCCACCAGCAGAGGCGGCACTCAGAACACTGAAGCTTTCTTT. Encoded protein: CATSRGGTQNTEAFF. The chain employs TRBV15 and TRBJ1-1; D gene unclear. There are 15 residues in the CDR3. Trimming left V 1 base short and J 1 base short, with 10 bases between. The germline gives CDR1 LNHNV, CDR2 YYDKDF (reference sequence).

In nucleotides, the CDR3 is TGTGCCATCAGTGAGTCAGGAAGAGGGGGCGGAAACACCATATATTTT. Its translation: CAISESGRGGGNTIYF. The V gene is TRBV10-3, the J gene TRBJ1-3, with 7 positions matching TRBD1. The CDR3 has 16 residues. Germline V gives CDR1 ENHRY, CDR2 SYGVKD. With V trimmed by 0 bases and J by 4 bases, 6 bases remained unmatched.

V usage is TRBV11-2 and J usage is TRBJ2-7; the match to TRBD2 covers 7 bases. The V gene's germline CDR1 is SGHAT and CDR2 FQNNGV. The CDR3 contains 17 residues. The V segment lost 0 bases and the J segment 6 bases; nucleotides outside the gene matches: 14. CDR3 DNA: TGTGCCAGCAGCTTAGATGGCGGGGGACTTCCTGCATCCGAGCAGTACTTC. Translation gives CASSLDGGGLPASEQYF.

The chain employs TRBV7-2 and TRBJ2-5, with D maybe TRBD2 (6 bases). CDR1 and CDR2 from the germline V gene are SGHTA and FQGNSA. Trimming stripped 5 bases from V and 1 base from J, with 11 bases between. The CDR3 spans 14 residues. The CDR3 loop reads CASSPAGLQETQYF. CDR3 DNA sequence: TGTGCCAGCAGCCCGGCGGGACTCCAAGAGACCCAGTACTTC.

CDR3 in DNA: TGTGCCAGTGATGGAGGGGATTATAATTCACCCCTCCACTTT. Its translation is CASDGGDYNSPLHF. The chain employs TRBV19 and TRBJ1-6, with D possibly being TRBD1 (5 bases). With 8 bases removed from V and 4 bases from J, the gap between germline ends came to 12 bases. Germline loops: CDR1 LNHDA, CDR2 SQIVND (reference sequence). This CDR3 comprises 14 residues.

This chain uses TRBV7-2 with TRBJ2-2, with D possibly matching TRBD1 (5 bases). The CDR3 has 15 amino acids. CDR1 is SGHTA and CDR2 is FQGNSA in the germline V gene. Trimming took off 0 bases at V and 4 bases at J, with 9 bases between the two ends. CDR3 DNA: TGTGCCAGCAGCTTAGCCGTTCAGGGCACCGGGGAGCTGTTTTTT. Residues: CASSLAVQGTGELFF.